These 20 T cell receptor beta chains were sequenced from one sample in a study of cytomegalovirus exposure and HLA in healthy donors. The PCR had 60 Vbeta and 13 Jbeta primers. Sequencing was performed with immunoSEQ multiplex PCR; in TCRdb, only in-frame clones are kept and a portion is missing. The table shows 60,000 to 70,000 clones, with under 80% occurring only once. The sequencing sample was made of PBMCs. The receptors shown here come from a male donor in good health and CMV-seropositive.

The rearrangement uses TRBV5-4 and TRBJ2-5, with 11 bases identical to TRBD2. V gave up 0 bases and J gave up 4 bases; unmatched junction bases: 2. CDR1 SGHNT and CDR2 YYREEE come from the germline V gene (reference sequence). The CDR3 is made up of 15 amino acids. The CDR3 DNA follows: TGTGCCAGCAGCTTGGGACTAGCGGGGAGAGAGACCCAGTACTTC. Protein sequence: CASSLGLAGRETQYF.

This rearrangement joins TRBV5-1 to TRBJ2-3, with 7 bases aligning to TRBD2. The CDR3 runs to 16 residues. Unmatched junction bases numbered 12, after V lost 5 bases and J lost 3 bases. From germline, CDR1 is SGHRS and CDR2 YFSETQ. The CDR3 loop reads CASSRHGEGTTDTQYF. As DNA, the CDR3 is TGCGCCAGCAGTAGACACGGGGAGGGGACGACAGATACGCAGTATTTT.

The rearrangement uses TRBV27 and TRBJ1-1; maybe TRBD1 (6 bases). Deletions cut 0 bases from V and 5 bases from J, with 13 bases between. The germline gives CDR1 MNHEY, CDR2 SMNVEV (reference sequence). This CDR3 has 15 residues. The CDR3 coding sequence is TGTGCCAGCAGTTTATCGCAGGGGATTGGGACTGAAGCTTTCTTT. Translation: CASSLSQGIGTEAFF.

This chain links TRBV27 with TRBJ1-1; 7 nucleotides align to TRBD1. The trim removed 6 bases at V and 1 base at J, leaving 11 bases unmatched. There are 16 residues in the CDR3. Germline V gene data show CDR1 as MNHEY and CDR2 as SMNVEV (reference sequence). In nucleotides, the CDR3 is TGTGCCAGCAGCTTTACCTTAACAGGGGAGAACACTGAAGCTTTCTTT. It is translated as CASSFTLTGENTEAFF.

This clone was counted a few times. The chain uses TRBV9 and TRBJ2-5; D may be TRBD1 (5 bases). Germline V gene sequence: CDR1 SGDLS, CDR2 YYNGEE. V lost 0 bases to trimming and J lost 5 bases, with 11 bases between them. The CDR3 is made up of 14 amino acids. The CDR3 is CASSVGSGPETQYF. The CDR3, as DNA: TGTGCCAGCAGCGTAGGATCAGGGCCGGAGACCCAGTACTTC.

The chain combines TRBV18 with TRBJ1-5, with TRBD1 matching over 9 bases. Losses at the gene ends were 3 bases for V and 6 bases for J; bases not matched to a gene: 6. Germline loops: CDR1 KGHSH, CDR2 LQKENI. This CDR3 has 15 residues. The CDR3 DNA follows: TGTGCCAGCTCACCCGGGACAGGGATCCGTCAGCCCCAGCATTTT. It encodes CASSPGTGIRQPQHF.

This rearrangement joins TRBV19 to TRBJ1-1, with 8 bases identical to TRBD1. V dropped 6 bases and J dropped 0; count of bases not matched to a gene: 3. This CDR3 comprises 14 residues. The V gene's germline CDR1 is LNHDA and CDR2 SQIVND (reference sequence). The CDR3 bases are TGTGCCAGTAGGGCGGGACAGGTGAACACTGAAGCTTTCTTT. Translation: CASRAGQVNTEAFF.

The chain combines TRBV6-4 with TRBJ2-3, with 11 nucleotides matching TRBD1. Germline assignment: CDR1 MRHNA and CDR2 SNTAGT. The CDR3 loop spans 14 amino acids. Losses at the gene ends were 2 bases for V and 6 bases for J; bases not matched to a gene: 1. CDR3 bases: TGTGCCAGCAGTGACGGACAGGGGGCGGATACGCAGTATTTT. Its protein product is CASSDGQGADTQYF.

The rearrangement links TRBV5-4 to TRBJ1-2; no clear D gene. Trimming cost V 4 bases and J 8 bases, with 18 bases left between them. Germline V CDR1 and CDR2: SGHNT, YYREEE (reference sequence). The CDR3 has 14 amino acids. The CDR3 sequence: CASSREGRTIGYTF. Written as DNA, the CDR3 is TGTGCCAGCAGCCGTGAGGGCCGGACCATAGGCTACACCTTC.

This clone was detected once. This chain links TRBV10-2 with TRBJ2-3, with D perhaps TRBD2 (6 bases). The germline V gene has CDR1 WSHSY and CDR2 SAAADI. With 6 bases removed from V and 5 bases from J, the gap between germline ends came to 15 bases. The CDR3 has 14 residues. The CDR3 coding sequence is TGCGCCAGCAGGGGCGGGGCCCAGGGAGATACGCAGTATTTT. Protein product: CASRGGAQGDTQYF.

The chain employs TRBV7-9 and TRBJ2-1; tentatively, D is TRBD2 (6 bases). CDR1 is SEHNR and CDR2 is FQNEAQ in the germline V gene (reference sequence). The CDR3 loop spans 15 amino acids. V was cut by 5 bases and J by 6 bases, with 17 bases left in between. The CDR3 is CASSTSGGSGNEQFF. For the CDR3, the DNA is TGTGCCAGCAGCACTAGTGGGGGGTCGGGCAATGAGCAGTTCTTC.

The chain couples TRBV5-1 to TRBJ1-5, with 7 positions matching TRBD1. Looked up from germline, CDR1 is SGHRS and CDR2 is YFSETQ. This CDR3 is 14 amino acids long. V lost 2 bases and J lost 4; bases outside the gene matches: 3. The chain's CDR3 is CASSLTGANQPQHF. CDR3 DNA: TGCGCCAGCAGCTTAACAGGGGCTAATCAGCCCCAGCATTTT.

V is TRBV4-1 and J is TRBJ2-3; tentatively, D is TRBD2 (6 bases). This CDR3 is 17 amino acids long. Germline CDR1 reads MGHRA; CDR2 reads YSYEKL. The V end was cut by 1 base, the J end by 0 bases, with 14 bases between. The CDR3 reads CASSQGFAGLSTDTQYF. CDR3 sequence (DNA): TGCGCCAGCAGCCAAGGTTTTGCGGGACTTAGCACAGATACGCAGTATTTT.

The CDR3 here is CASSPGPASNEQYF. CDR3 bases: TGCGCCAGCAGCCCTGGGCCGGCTTCTAACGAGCAGTACTTC. J is TRBJ2-7 and V is TRBV4-3; no clear D. With 4 bases removed from V and 5 bases from J, the gap between germline ends came to 15 bases. Germline CDR1 LGHNA, CDR2 YSLEER. The CDR3 spans 14 residues.

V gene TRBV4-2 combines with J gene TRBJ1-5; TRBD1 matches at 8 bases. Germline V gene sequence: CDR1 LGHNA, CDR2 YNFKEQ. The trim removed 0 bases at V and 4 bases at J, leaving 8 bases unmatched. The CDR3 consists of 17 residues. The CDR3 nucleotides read TGTGCCAGCAGCCAAGATATCGGACAGGGACGAAATCAGCCCCAGCATTTT. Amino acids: CASSQDIGQGRNQPQHF.

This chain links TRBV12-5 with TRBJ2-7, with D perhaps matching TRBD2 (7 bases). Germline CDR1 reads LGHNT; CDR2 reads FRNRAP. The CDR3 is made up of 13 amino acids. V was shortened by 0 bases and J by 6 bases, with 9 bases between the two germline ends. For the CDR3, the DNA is TGTGCTAGTGGTTTGGTAGGGGGGGGCGAGCAGTACTTC. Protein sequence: CASGLVGGGEQYF.

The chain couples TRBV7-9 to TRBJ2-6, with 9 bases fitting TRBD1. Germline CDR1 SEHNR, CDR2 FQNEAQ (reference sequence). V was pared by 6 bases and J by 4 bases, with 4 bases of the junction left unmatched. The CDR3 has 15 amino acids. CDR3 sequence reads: CASRSQGAGANVLTF. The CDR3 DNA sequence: TGTGCCAGCAGATCACAGGGGGCCGGGGCCAACGTCCTGACTTTC. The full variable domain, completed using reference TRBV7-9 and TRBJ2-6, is DTGVSQNPRHKITKRGQNVTFRCDPISEHNRLYWYRQTLGQGPEFLTYFQNEAQLEKSRLLSDRFSAERPKGSFSTLEIQRTEQGDSAMYLCASRSQGAGANVLTFGAGSRLTVL.

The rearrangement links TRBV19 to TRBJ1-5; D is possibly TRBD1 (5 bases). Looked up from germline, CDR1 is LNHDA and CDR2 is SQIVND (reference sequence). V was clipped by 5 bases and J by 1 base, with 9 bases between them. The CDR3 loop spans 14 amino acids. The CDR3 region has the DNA TGTGCCAGTAGTCGACAGAGCAGCAATCAGCCCCAGCATTTT. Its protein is CASSRQSSNQPQHF.

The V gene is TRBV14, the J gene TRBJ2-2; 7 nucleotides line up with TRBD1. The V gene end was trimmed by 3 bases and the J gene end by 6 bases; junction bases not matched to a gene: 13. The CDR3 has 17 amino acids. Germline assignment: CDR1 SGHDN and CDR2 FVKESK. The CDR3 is CASSQHNPGQKSGELFF. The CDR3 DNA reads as TGTGCCAGCAGCCAGCACAATCCGGGACAGAAGTCCGGGGAGCTGTTTTTT.

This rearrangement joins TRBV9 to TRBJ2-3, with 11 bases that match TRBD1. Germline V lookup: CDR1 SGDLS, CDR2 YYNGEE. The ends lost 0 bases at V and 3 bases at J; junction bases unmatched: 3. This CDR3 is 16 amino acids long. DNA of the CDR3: TGTGCCAGCAGCGTAGCAGGGACAGGGGGGACAGATACGCAGTATTTT. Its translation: CASSVAGTGGTDTQYF.